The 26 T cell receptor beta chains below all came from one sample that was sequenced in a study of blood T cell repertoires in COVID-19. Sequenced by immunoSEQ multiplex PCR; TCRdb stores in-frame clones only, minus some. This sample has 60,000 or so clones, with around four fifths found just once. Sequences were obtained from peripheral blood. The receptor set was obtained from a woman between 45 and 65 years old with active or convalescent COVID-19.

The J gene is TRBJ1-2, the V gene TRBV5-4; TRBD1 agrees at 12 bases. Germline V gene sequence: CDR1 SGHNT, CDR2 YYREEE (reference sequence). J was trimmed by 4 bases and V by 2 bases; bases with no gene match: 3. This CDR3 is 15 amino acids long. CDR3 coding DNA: TGTGCCAGCAGCTTAGGGACAGGGGGCCTCTATGGCTACACCTTC. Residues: CASSLGTGGLYGYTF.

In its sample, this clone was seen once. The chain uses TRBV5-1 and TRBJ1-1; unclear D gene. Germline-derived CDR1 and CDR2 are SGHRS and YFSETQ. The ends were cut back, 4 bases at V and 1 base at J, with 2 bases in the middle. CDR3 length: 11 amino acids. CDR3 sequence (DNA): TGCGCCAGCAGCCGGAACACTGAAGCTTTCTTT. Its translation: CASSRNTEAFF.

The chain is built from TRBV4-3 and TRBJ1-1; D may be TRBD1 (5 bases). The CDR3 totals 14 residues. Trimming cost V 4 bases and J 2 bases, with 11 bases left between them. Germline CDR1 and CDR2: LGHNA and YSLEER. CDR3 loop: CASSLRGGNTEAFF. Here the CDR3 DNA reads TGCGCCAGCAGCCTACGGGGGGGTAACACTGAAGCTTTCTTT.

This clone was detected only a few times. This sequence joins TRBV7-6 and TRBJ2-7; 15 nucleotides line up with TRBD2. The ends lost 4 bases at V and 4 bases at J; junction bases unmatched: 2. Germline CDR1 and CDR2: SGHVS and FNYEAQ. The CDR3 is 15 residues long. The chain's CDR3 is CASSWGTSGRYEQYF. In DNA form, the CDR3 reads TGTGCCAGCAGCTGGGGGACTAGCGGGAGGTACGAGCAGTACTTC.

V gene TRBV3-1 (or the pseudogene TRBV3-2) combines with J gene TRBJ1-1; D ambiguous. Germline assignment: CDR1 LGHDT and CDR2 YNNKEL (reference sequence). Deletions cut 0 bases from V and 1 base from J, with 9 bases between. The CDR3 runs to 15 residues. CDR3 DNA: TGTGCCAGCAGCCAAGAATGGGCTCAGAACACTGAAGCTTTCTTT. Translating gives CASSQEWAQNTEAFF.

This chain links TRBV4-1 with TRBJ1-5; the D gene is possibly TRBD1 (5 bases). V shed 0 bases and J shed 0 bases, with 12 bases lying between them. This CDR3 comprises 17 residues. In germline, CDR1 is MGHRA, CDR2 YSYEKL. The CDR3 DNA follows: TGCGCCAGCAGCCAAGAGGGAGGGGCGCATAGCAATCAGCCCCAGCATTTT. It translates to CASSQEGGAHSNQPQHF.

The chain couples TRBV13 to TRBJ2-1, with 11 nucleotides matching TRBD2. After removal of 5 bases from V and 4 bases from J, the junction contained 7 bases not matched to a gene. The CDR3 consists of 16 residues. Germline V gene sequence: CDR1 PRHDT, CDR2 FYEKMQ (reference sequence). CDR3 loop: CASSPRLAGRYNEQFF. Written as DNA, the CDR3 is TGTGCCAGCAGCCCCCGACTAGCGGGAAGATACAATGAGCAGTTCTTC.

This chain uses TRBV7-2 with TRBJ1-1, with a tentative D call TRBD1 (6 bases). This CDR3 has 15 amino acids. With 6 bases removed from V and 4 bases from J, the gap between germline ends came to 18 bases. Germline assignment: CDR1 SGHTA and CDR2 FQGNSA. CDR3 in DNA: TGTGCCAGCAGGCTGAGCAGGGGCGGGTTCACTGAAGCTTTCTTT. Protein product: CASRLSRGGFTEAFF.

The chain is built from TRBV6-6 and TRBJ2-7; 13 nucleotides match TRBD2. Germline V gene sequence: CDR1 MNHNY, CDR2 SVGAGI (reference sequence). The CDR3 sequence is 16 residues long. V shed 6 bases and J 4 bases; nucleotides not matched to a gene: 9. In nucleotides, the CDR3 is TGTGCCAGCAGCCCCCTCACTAGCGGGAGGGGTTACGAGCAGTACTTC. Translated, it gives CASSPLTSGRGYEQYF.

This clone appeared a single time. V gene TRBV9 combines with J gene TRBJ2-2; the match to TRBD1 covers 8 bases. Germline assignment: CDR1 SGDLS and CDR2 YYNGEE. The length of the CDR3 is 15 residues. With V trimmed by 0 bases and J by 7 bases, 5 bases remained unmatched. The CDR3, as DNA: TGTGCCAGCAGCGTAGAGCAGGGGGCGGTCGGGGAGCTGTTTTTT. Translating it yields CASSVEQGAVGELFF.

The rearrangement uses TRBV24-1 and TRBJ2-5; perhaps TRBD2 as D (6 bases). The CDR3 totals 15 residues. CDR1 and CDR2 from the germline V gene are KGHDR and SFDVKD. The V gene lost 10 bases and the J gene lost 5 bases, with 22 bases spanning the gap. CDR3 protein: CATGSRRPGGETQYF. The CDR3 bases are TGTGCCACTGGTTCCCGGAGGCCCGGAGGGGAGACCCAGTACTTC.

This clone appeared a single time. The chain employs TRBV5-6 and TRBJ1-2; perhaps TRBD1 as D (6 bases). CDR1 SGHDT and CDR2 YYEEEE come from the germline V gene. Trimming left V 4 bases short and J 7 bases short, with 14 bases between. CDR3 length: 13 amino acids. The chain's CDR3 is CASSHTGLAGYTF. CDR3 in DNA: TGTGCCAGCAGCCATACAGGGTTGGCTGGCTACACCTTC.

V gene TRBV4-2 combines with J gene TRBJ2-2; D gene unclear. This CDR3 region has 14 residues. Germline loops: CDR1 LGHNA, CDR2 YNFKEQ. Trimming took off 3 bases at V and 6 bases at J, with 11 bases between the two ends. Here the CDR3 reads CASSHEPGAGELFF. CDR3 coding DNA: TGTGCCAGCAGCCATGAGCCCGGTGCCGGGGAGCTGTTTTTT.

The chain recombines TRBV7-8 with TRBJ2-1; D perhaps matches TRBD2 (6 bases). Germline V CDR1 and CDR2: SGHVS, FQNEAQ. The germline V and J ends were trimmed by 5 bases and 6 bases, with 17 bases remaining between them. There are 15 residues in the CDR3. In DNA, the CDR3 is TGTGCCAGCAGCCCTTGGAGGGCCTTCGTCAATGAGCAGTTCTTC. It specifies CASSPWRAFVNEQFF. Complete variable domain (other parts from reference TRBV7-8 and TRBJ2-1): GAGVSQSPRYKVAKRGQDVALRCDPISGHVSLFWYQQALGQGPEFLTYFQNEAQLDKSGLPSDRFFAERPEGSVSTLKIQRTQQEDSAVYLCASSPWRAFVNEQFFGPGTRLTVL.

CDR3 nucleotides: TGTGCCAGCAGCTCAAACAGGGGGCTCCCAAACACTGAAGCTTTCTTT. It encodes CASSSNRGLPNTEAFF. The V and J genes are TRBV13 and TRBJ1-1; 9 bases align to TRBD1. This CDR3 comprises 16 residues. The germline CDR1 and CDR2 sequences are PRHDT and FYEKMQ (reference sequence). V shed 4 bases, J shed 2 bases, and the junction held 8 bases outside the gene matches.

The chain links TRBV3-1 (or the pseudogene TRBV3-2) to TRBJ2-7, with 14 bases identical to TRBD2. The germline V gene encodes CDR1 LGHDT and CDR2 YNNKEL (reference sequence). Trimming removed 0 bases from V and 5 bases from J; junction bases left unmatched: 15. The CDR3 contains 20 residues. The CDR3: CASSQDTPTSGRALFNEQYF. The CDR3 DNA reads TGTGCCAGCAGCCAAGATACCCCGACTAGCGGGAGGGCCCTATTCAACGAGCAGTACTTC.

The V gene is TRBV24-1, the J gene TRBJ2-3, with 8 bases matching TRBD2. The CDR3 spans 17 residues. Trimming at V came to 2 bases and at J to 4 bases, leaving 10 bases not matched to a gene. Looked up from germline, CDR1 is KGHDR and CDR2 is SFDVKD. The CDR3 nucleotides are TGTGCCACCAGTGATTCCATACCGGGAGGGCACCCAGATACGCAGTATTTT. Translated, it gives CATSDSIPGGHPDTQYF.

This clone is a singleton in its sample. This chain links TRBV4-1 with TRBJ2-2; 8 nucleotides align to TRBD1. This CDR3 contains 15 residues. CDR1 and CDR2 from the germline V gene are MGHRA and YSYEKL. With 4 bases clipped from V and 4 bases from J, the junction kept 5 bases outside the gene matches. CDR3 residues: CASSRQGASTGELFF. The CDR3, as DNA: TGCGCCAGCAGCCGTCAGGGGGCGAGCACCGGGGAGCTGTTTTTT.

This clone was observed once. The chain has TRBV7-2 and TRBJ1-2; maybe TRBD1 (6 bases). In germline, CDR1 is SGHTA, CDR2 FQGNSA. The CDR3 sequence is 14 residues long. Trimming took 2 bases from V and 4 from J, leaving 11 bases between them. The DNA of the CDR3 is TGTGCCAGCAGCTTAAGACAGGAGCTCTATGGCTACACCTTC. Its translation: CASSLRQELYGYTF.

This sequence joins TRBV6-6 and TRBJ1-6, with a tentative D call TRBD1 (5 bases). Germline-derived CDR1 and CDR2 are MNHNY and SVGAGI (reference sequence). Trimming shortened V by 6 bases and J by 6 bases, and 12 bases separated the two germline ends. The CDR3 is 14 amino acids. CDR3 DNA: TGTGCCAGCAGCCCCGGGGGGTCTAATTCACCCCTCCACTTT. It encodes CASSPGGSNSPLHF.

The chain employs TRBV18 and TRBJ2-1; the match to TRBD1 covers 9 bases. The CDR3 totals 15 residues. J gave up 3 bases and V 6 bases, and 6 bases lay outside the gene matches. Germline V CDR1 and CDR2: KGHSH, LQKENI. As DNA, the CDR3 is TGTGCCAGCTCCCAACAGGGGGCGGGCTACAATGAGCAGTTCTTC. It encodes CASSQQGAGYNEQFF. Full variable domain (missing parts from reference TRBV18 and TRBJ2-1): NAGVMQNPRHLVRRRGQEARLRCSPMKGHSHVYWYRQLPEEGLKFMVYLQKENIIDESGMPKERFSAEFPKEGPSILRIQQVVRGDSAAYFCASSQQGAGYNEQFFGPGTRLTVL.

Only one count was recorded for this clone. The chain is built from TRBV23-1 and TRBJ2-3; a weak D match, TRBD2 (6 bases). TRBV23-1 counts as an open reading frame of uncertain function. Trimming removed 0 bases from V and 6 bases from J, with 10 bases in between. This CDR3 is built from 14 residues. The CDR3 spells CASSQSTRDDTQYF. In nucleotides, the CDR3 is TGCGCCAGCAGTCAATCGACGCGGGACGATACGCAGTATTTT.

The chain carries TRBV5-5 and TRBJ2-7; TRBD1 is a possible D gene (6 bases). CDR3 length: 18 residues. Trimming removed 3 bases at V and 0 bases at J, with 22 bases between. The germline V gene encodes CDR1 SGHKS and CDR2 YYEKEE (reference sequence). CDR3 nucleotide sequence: TGTGCCAGCAGCTCATCCGCCACGGGACACCGAAGCTCCTACGAGCAGTACTTC. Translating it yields CASSSSATGHRSSYEQYF.

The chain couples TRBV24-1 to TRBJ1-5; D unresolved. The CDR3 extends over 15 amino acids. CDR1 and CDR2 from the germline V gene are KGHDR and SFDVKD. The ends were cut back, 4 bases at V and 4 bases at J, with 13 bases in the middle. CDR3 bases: TGTGCCACCAGTGACCCCGGTTCCACGAATCAGCCCCAGCATTTT. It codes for CATSDPGSTNQPQHF.

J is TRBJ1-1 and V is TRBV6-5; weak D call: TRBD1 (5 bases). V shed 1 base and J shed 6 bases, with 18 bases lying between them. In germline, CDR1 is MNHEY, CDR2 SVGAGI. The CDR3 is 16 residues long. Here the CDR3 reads CASSYFARGGAAEAFF. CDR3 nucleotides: TGTGCCAGCAGTTACTTCGCTAGGGGAGGTGCTGCTGAAGCTTTCTTT.

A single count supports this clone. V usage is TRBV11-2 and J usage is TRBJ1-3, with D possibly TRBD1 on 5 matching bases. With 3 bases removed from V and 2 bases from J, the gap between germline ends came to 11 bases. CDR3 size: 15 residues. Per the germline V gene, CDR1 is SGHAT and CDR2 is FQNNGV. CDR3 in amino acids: CASSFSSGAGNTIYF. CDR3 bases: TGTGCCAGCAGCTTCTCGTCGGGGGCTGGAAACACCATATATTTT.